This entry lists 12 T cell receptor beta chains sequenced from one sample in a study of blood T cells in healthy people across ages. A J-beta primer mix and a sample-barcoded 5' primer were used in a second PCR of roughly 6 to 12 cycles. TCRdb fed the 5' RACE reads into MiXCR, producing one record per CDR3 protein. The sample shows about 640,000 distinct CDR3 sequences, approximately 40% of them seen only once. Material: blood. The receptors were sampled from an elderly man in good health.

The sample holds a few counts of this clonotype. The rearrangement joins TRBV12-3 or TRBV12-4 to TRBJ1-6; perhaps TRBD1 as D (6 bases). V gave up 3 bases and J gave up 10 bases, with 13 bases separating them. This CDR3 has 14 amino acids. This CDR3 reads CASSFEDRSSPLHF. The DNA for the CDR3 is TGTGCCAGCAGTTTTGAGGACAGATCCTCACCCCTCCACTTT.

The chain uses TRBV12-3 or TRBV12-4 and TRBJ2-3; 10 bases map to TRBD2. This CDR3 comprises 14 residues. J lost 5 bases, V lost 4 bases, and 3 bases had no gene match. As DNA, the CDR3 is TGTGCCAGCAGTTCTAGCGGGGGTGGAGATACGCAGTATTTT. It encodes CASSSSGGGDTQYF.

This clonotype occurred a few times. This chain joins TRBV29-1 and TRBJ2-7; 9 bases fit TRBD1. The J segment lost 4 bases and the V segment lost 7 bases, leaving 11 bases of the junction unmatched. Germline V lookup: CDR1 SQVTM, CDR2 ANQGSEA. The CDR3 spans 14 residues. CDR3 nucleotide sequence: TGCAGCGCCTCCCCGGGACAGGGTATATACGAGCAGTACTTC. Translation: CSASPGQGIYEQYF.

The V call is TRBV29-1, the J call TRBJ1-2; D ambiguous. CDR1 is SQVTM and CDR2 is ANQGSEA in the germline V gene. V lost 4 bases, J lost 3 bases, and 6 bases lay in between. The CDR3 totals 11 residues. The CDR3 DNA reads TGCAGCGTTGCTGGAGACTATGGCTACACCTTC. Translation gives CSVAGDYGYTF.

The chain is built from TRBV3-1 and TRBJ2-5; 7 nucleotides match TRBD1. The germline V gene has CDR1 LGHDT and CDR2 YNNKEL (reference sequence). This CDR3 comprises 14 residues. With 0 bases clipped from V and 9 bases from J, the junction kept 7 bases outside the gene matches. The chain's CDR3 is CASSQDSGQWAQYF. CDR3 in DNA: TGTGCCAGCAGCCAAGATTCGGGACAGTGGGCCCAGTACTTC.

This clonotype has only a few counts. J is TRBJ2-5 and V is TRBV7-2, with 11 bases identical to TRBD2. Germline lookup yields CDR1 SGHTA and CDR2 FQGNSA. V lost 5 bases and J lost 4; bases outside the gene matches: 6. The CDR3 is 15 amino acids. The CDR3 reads CASSPHSGGGETQYF. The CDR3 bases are TGTGCCAGCAGCCCACATAGCGGGGGGGGAGAGACCCAGTACTTC.

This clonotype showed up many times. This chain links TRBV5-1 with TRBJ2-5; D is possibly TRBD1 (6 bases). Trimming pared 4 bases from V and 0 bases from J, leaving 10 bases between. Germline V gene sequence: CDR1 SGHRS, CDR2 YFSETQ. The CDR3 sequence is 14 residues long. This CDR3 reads CASSLRQDQETQYF. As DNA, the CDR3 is TGCGCCAGCAGCCTTAGACAGGACCAAGAGACCCAGTACTTC.

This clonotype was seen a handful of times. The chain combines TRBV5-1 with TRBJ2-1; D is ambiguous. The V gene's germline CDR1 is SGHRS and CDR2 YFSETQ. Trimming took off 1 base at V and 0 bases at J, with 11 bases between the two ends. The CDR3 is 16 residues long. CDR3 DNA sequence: TGCGCCAGCAGCTTGATTAACCCGAGCTCCTACAATGAGCAGTTCTTC. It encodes CASSLINPSSYNEQFF.

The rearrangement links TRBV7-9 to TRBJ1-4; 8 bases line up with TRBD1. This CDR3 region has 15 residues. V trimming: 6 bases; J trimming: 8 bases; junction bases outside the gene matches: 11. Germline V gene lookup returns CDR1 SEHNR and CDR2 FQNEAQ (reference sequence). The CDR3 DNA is TGTGCCAGCAGTACCGGACAGGGAGAGACGGAAAAACTGTTTTTT. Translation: CASSTGQGETEKLFF.

The CDR3, as DNA: TGCAGTGCTACCGGCTTCAACAATGAGCAGTACTTC. This sequence encodes CSATGFNNEQYF. The chain is built from TRBV20-1 and TRBJ2-7; D not resolved. V was pared by 4 bases and J by 7 bases, with 14 bases between. This CDR3 is built from 12 residues. Per the germline V gene, CDR1 is DFQATT and CDR2 is SNEGSKA (reference sequence).

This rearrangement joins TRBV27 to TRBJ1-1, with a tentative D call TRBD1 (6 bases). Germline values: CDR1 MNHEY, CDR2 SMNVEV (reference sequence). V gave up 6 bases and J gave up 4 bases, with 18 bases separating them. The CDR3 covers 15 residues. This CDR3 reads CASRVRYRVITEAFF. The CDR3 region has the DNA TGTGCCAGCAGGGTGAGATACAGGGTCATCACTGAAGCTTTCTTT.

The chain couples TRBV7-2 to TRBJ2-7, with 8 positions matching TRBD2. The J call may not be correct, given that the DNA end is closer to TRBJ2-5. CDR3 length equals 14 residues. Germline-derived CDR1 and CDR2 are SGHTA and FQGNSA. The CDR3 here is CASSLGAGAVTQYF. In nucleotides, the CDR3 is TGTGCCAGCAGCTTAGGAGCGGGGGCGGTGACCCAGTACTTC.